This TCR beta chain was sequenced during a study of cytomegalovirus exposure and HLA in healthy donors. Overall study findings and caveats: TCR beta V- and J-gene trimming, according to a later analysis, was linked to a missense DCLRE1C variant.

PCR used 60 Vbeta primers and 13 Jbeta primers. The repertoire was sequenced with immunoSEQ multiplex PCR; TCRdb's copy has only in-frame clones and lacks some. The sample has about 120,000 clones, approximately 81% seen once; the top ten hold approximately 2%. V was cut by 5 bases and J by 5 bases, with 4 bases left in between. Germline CDR1 and CDR2: SGHAT and FQNNGV. This CDR3 has 11 amino acids. Notes on this clone: Its antigen is not known.

Sequenced material: PBMCs. The sequence came from a young man in good health and CMV-seronegative. The genes are TRBV11-2 and TRBJ2-1; D is unclear. The CDR3 DNA reads TGTGCCAGCAGCGTAAACAATGAGCAGTTCTTC. This encodes CASSVNNEQFF.